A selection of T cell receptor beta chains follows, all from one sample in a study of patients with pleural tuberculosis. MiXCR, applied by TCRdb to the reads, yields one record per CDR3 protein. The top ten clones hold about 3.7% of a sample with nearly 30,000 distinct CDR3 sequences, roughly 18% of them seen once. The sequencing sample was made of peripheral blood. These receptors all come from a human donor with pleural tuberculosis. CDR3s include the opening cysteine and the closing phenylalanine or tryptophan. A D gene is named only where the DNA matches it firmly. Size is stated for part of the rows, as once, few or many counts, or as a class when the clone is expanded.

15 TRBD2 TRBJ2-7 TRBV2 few CASSGGGRSSYEQYF TGTGCCAGCAGTGGCGGCGGGAGGAGCTCCTACGAGCAGTACTTC
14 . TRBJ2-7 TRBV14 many CASSTVQSGYEQYF TGTGCCAGCAGCACGGTACAGTCCGGATACGAGCAGTACTTC
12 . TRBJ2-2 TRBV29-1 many CSVETGTGELFF TGCAGCGTTGAGACTGGGACCGGGGAGCTGTTTTTT
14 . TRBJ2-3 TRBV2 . CASSERDHTDAQYF TGTGCCAGCAGTGAAAGGGACCACACAGATGCGCAGTATTTT
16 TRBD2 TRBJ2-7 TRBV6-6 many CASSYSRVAGPYEQYF TGTGCCAGCAGTTACTCACGGGTAGCGGGACCCTACGAGCAGTACTTC
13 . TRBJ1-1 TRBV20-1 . CSARAGTDTEALF TGCAGTGCTAGAGCCGGGACTGACACTGAAGCCCTCTTT
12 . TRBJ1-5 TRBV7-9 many CASSSTNQPQHF TGTGCCAGCAGCTCCACCAATCAGCCCCAGCATTTT
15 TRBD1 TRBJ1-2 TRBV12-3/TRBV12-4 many CASSTRQGFNYGYTF TGTGCCAGCAGTACCAGACAGGGGTTTAACTATGGCTACACCTTC
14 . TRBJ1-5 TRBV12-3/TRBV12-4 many CASSSTDSNQPQHF TGTGCCAGCAGTTCGACAGATTCGAATCAGCCCCAGCATTTT
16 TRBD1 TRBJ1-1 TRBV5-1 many CASSLGGRGPITEAFF TGCGCCAGCAGCCTCGGGGGCAGGGGGCCTATCACTGAAGCTTTCTTT
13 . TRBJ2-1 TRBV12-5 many CASGLVGNNEQFF TGTGCTAGTGGTTTGGTAGGAAACAATGAGCAGTTCTTC
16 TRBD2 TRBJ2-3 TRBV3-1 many CASSPYSGEKTDTQYF TGTGCCAGCAGCCCGTATAGCGGGGAGAAGACAGATACGCAGTATTTT
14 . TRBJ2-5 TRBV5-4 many CASSFGGRGETQYF TGTGCCAGCAGCTTTGGGGGGCGCGGAGAGACCCAGTACTTC
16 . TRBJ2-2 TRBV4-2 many CASSQVGRAETGELFF TGTGCCAGCAGCCAAGTTGGACGGGCGGAAACCGGGGAGCTGTTTTTT
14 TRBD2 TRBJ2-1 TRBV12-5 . CASGLSGTYNEQFF TGTGCTAGTGGTTTGAGCGGGACCTACAATGAGCAGTTCTTC
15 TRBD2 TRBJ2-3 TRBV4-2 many CASSQASGGADTQYF TGTGCCAGCAGCCAAGCTAGCGGGGGGGCCGATACGCAGTATTTT
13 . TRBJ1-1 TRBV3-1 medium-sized CASSQHGDSEAFF TGTGCCAGCAGCCAACATGGGGATAGTGAAGCTTTCTTT
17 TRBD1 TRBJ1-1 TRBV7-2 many CASSKGQESLMNTEAFF TGTGCCAGCAGCAAGGGACAGGAAAGCCTCATGAACACTGAAGCTTTCTTT